One and the same sample provided the 11 T cell receptor beta chains below, sequenced in a study of blood T cell repertoires in COVID-19. Data came from immunoSEQ multiplex PCR; TCRdb stores just in-frame clones and leaves some out. The sample has 50,000 to 70,000 clones, 85% to 90% seen once; the top ten hold more than 4.5%. The specimen was peripheral blood. The source of these receptors is a man in his sixties with acute or convalescent COVID-19.

This sequence joins TRBV6-6 and TRBJ2-3; 8 nucleotides agree with TRBD2. From germline, CDR1 is MNHNY and CDR2 SVGAGI (reference sequence). The CDR3 has 16 residues. The junction had 10 bases not matched to a gene; V was cut back by 8 bases and J by 0 bases. CDR3 residues: CASRTSGSSSTDTQYF. CDR3 in DNA: TGTGCCAGCCGAACTAGCGGATCCTCTAGCACAGATACGCAGTATTTT.

The gene calls are TRBV9 and TRBJ1-1; 7 bases are a match to TRBD1. The germline gives CDR1 SGDLS, CDR2 YYNGEE. The CDR3 has 14 residues. J gave up 2 bases and V 4 bases, and 5 bases lay outside the gene matches. The CDR3: CASSPWTGNTEAFF. The CDR3 coding sequence is TGTGCCAGCAGCCCCTGGACAGGCAACACTGAAGCTTTCTTT.

This chain joins TRBV28 and TRBJ1-4; D remains unclear. Germline CDR1 is MDHEN and CDR2 is SYDVKM. V was cut by 8 bases and J by 7 bases, with 14 bases left in between. The length of the CDR3 is 13 residues. CDR3 sequence: CASYNNTAEKLFF. The CDR3 coding sequence is TGTGCCAGCTACAACAACACCGCTGAAAAACTGTTTTTT.

The chain couples TRBV2 to TRBJ2-7, with TRBD2 matching over 8 bases. The junction had 8 bases not matched to a gene; V was cut back by 10 bases and J by 0 bases. This CDR3 is built from 14 residues. Germline V lookup: CDR1 SNHLY, CDR2 FYNNEI. CDR3 region: CATRDTSGSYEQYF. In DNA form, the CDR3 reads TGTGCCACCAGGGATACTAGCGGCTCCTACGAGCAGTACTTC.

The J gene is TRBJ2-1, the V gene TRBV7-6, with unresolved D. The V end was cut by 2 bases, the J end by 0 bases, with 5 bases between. In germline, CDR1 is SGHVS, CDR2 FNYEAQ. The CDR3 sequence is 14 residues long. The CDR3 reads CASSLSSSYNEQFF. DNA of the CDR3: TGTGCCAGCAGCTTATCGTCCTCCTACAATGAGCAGTTCTTC.

The V and J genes are TRBV5-1 and TRBJ2-1, with a tentative D call TRBD2 (5 bases). The germline V gene has CDR1 SGHRS and CDR2 YFSETQ. V lost 5 bases and J 9 bases, leaving 15 bases between the germline ends. This CDR3 spans 13 amino acids. The CDR3 nucleotides read TGCGCCAGCAGTTTACCGGGATCAGCTGAGCAGTTCTTC. It translates to CASSLPGSAEQFF.

The chain is built from TRBV9 and TRBJ2-3; 7 positions match TRBD1. Trimming took 5 bases from V and 5 from J; bases not matched to a gene: 5. Germline V gene sequence: CDR1 SGDLS, CDR2 YYNGEE. CDR3 length equals 13 residues. DNA of the CDR3: TGTGCCAGCAGACAGGGGATTGGAGATACGCAGTATTTT. This sequence encodes CASRQGIGDTQYF.

V gene TRBV6-2 or TRBV6-3 combines with J gene TRBJ2-7; 10 nucleotides line up with TRBD2. Germline V lookup: CDR1 MNHEY, CDR2 SVGEGT. J lost 3 bases, V lost 2 bases, and 4 bases had no gene match. The CDR3 extends over 15 amino acids. The CDR3 DNA reads TGTGCCAGCAGTTACGTCACTAGCGGGAACTACGAGCAGTACTTC. It yields the protein CASSYVTSGNYEQYF.

This chain joins TRBV6-1 and TRBJ2-5; TRBD2 matches 7 bases. The CDR3 totals 15 residues. Germline-derived CDR1 and CDR2 are MNHNS and SASEGT. V was pared by 3 bases and J by 9 bases, with 13 bases of the junction left unmatched. Here the CDR3 reads CASSDGWGGWWPQYF. In DNA, the CDR3 is TGTGCCAGCAGTGATGGCTGGGGGGGTTGGTGGCCCCAGTACTTC.

The V call is TRBV10-2, the J call TRBJ1-6; unclear D gene. Between the trimmed V and J ends, which lost 6 bases and 7 bases, there was a span of 13 bases. The CDR3 runs to 14 residues. From germline, CDR1 is WSHSY and CDR2 SAAADI. Written as DNA, the CDR3 is TGCGCCAGCAGGGCTGACGTGGGCAATTCACCCCTCCACTTT. Translation gives CASRADVGNSPLHF.

V usage is TRBV14 and J usage is TRBJ1-2; tentatively, D is TRBD1 (5 bases). V was cut by 3 bases and J by 2 bases, with 13 bases left in between. This CDR3 contains 15 residues. Germline CDR1 is SGHDN and CDR2 is FVKESK. The CDR3 bases are TGTGCCAGCAGCCAGGTCGGGGGATGGAACTATGGCTACACCTTC. As protein: CASSQVGGWNYGYTF.